The clone carrying this T cell receptor (beta chain) was counted between two and nine times. Its specificity is not known. The CDR3 length is 15 residues. Germline assignment: CDR1 ENHRY and CDR2 SYGVKD. The V end was cut by 0 bases, the J end by 1 base, with 10 bases between. This sample was taken from a study of T cells after yellow fever vaccination. Points from the study as a whole: The study found a weaker secondary response that peaked faster, day 5 versus 15.

TCRdb fed the 5' RACE reads into MiXCR, producing one record per CDR3 protein. The sample lists approximately 330,000 distinct CDR3 sequences; 4.1% were seen once. This TCR came from a man younger than 35 who received the YFV17D yellow fever vaccine. The material sequenced was PBMCs, taken 5 days after the yellow fever booster vaccination. The chain has TRBV10-3 and TRBJ2-7; no reliable D call. In DNA, the CDR3 is TGTGCCATCAGTGAGTCGACGGACGGTTCCTACGAGCAGTACTTC. The encoded protein is CAISESTDGSYEQYF.